This T cell receptor (beta chain) is drawn from a study of Ad26.COV2.S vaccination and SARS-CoV-2 variants. CDR3 size: 15 residues. Unmatched junction bases numbered 5, after V lost 2 bases and J lost 5 bases. Germline V CDR1 and CDR2: MNHEY, SMNVEV (reference sequence). The treatment here: around 19 received Ad26.COV2.S at low or high dose, single or two shots; five or six received placebo; per-sample allocation not given. All samples were drawn on day 63, counting from the first vaccine or placebo injection. TCRdb's copy holds only in-frame clones and misses some; the assay was immunoSEQ multiplex PCR. The profile shows roughly 400,000 clones, 90% of them singletons.

This receptor was identified in a person between 18 and 65 years old who received the Ad26.COV2.S COVID-19 vaccine or a placebo. The source was peripheral blood, collected in a trial of Ad26.COV2.S vaccine versus placebo. The J gene is TRBJ2-2, the V gene TRBV27, with 7 bases fitting TRBD2. The CDR3 is CASSLGGSGTGELFF. CDR3 nucleotides: TGTGCCAGCAGTTTAGGCGGGAGTGGGACCGGGGAGCTGTTTTTT.